The following is a TCR beta chain sequence with its context. Using its own MiXCR run on the RT-PCR reads, TCRdb lists one record per CDR3 protein. This sample has 500,000 to 600,000 distinct CDR3 sequences, with 10% to 15% found just once. The data were taken from a study of response to subunit inactivated influenza vaccine. The V and J ends lost 2 bases and 5 bases, in that order; junction bases with no gene match: 9. Germline loops: CDR1 SGHTA, CDR2 FQGNSA. The CDR3 totals 16 residues. The sample in question was PBMCs from blood, obtained on the day of vaccination. This chain uses TRBV7-2 with TRBJ2-7; 10 nucleotides align to TRBD1. The source of this sequence is a man aged 50-59 years who received an inactivated influenza vaccine. Here the CDR3 reads CASSLRLPDRGNEQYF. The CDR3 DNA reads as TGTGCCAGCAGCTTACGCCTGCCGGACAGGGGGAACGAGCAGTACTTC. Full variable domain (missing parts from reference TRBV7-2 and TRBJ2-7): GAGVSQSPSNKVTEKGKDVELRCDPISGHTALYWYRQSLGQGLEFLIYFQGNSAPDKSGLPSDRFSAERTGGSVSTLTIQRTQQEDSAVYLCASSLRLPDRGNEQYFGPGTRLTVT.